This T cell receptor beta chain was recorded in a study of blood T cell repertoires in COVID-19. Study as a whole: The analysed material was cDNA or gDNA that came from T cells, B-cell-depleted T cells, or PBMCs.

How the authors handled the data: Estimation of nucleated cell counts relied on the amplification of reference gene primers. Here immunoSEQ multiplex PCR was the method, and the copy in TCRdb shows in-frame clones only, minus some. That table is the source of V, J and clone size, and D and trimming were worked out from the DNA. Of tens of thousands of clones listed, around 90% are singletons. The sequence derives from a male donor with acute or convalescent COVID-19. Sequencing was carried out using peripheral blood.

DNA of the CDR3: TGTGCCAGCCAAGGGACGGGAGCTTCCACCCTCCACTTT. It yields the protein CASQGTGASTLHF. The J gene is TRBJ1-6, the V gene TRBV6-5; the D gene is possibly TRBD1 (5 bases). The CDR3 covers 13 residues. CDR1 is MNHEY, CDR2 SVGAGI, per germline. V was cut by 8 bases and J by 14 bases, with 19 bases left in between.